This TCR beta chain was recorded in a study of T cells in Graves' hyperthyroidism and ophthalmopathy. At the level of the study: The authors collected peripheral blood at initial diagnosis, before any treatment.

The TCR beta CDR3 regions underwent amplification using RNA transcripts as the source. HTBI primers drove first-round RT-PCR of the TCR CDR3. TCRdb called the multiplex PCR reads again in MiXCR, with one record for every CDR3 protein. The sample comprises around 350,000 distinct CDR3 sequences, about a fifth of which are singletons, and about 3.7% rests with the top ten. Across 18 months, stable Graves' hyperthyroidism was marked by no progression to ophthalmopathy. Hyperthyroidism, newly diagnosed and lasting under 2 months, affected patients aged 18 to 65. The PBMCs studied were ones that came from roughly 9.1 ml fresh peripheral blood. V gave up 3 bases and J gave up 5 bases; unmatched junction bases: 6. The CDR3 length is 14 residues.

V usage is TRBV12-3 or TRBV12-4 and J usage is TRBJ2-7; 8 bases fit TRBD2. The sequenced sample was blood. This receptor was obtained from a woman aged 18-35 years with Graves' hyperthyroidism. CDR3 DNA: TGTGCCAGCAGTTTCTTGCGGGAGGCCCACGAGCAGTACTTC. This sequence encodes CASSFLREAHEQYF.